This T cell receptor (beta chain) was retrieved from a study of cytotoxic CD8 clonotypes in ibrutinib-treated CLL. Per germline, CDR1 SEHNR and CDR2 FQNEAQ (reference sequence). Trimming at V came to 3 bases and at J to 7 bases, leaving 9 bases not matched to a gene. This CDR3 is 15 amino acids long. TCR beta libraries used about 1.9 micrograms of DNA from cryopreserved PBMCs. Depth targeted 1 in 200,000 to 1 in 1 million T cells, averaging 10x coverage per clonotype. Method: immunoSEQ multiplex PCR; TCRdb's copy keeps in-frame clones and lacks some. The repertoire includes more than 11,000 clones, around 70% of them detected once, and under 6.5% sits in the top ten. This clone was seen just once. The antigen is undetermined. Findings and limits, study-wide: Pretreatment clonality was elevated relative to age-matched healthy donors and paralleled circulating CD8+ T-cell counts.

This chain links TRBV7-9 with TRBJ2-1; 7 bases fit TRBD1. This sample comprised PBMCs, obtained before ibrutinib treatment. The clonotype comes from a human donor with chronic lymphocytic leukemia. CDR3 in amino acids: CASSFTRDRVNEQFF. CDR3 DNA sequence: TGTGCCAGCAGCTTTACCCGAGACAGGGTGAATGAGCAGTTCTTC.